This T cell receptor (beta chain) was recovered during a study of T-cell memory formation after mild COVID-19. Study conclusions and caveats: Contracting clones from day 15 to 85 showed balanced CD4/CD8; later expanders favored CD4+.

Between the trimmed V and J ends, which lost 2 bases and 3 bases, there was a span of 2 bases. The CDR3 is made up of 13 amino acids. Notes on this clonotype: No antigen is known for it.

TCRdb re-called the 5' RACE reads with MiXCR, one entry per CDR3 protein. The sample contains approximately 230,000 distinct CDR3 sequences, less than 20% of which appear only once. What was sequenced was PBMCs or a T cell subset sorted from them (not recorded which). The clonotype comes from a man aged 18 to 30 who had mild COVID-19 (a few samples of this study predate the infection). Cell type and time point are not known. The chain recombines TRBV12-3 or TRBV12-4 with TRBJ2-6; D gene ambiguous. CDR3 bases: TGTGCCAGCAGTTTAATTGGGGCCAACGTCCTGACTTTC. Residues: CASSLIGANVLTF.